The T cell receptor beta chain under discussion was sequenced for a study of blood T cell repertoires in COVID-19. Looking at the study overall: Material from acute and convalescent COVID-19 was sourced from the United States, Italy and Spain.

Original processing methods: Nucleated cell number was recorded as an estimate derived from reference gene primer amplification. Generated by immunoSEQ multiplex PCR, the TCRdb table keeps only in-frame clones and is missing some. That table furnishes V, J and clone size, whereas the DNA furnished D and trimming. There are roughly 250,000 clones in the sample; approximately 79% occur only once, and 4% lies in the top ten. V was pared by 5 bases and J by 5 bases, with 15 bases between. CDR1 is SGHTA and CDR2 is FQGTGA in the germline V gene. The CDR3 totals 15 residues. The sequence derives from a woman in her thirties or forties with active or convalescent COVID-19. Sequencing used peripheral blood. V usage is TRBV7-3 and J usage is TRBJ2-2, with a possible D match to TRBD1 (6 bases). CDR3 nucleotides: TGTGCCAGCAGCCCGCGGGTAGGGGGAACCGGGGAGCTGTTTTTT. Amino acids: CASSPRVGGTGELFF.